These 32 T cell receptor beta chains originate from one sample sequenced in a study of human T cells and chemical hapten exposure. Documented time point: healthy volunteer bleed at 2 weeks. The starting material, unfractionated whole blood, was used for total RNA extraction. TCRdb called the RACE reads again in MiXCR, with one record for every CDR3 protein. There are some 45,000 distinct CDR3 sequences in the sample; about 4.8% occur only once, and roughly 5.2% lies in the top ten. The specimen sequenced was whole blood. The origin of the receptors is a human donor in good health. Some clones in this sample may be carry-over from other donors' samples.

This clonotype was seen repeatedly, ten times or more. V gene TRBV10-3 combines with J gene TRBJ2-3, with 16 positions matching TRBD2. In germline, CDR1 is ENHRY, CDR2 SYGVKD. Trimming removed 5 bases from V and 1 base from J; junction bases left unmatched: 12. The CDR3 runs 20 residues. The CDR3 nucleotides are TGTGCCATCAGTTTTTCGGAAGGGACTAGCGGGAGGGCCGGCACAGATACGCAGTATTTT. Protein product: CAISFSEGTSGRAGTDTQYF.

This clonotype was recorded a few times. CDR3 region: CASSPQGAMRDTIYF. CDR3 sequence (DNA): TGTGCCAGCTCACCACAGGGGGCGATGAGAGACACCATATATTTT. The gene calls are TRBV18 and TRBJ1-3; 7 nucleotides agree with TRBD1. CDR1 is KGHSH and CDR2 is LQKENI in the germline V gene. Trimming cost V 1 base and J 8 bases; bases outside gene matches: 8. There are 15 residues in the CDR3.

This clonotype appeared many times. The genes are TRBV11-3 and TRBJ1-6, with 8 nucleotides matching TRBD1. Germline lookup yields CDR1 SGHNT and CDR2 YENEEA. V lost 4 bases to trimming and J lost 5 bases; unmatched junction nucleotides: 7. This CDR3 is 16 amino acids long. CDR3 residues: CASSWTGSSDNSPLHF. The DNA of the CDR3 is TGTGCCAGCAGCTGGACAGGGTCATCTGATAATTCACCCCTCCACTTT.

CDR3 protein: CASKGGYNEQFF. For the CDR3, the DNA is TGTGCCAGCAAGGGGGGTTACAATGAGCAGTTCTTC. The chain combines TRBV12-3 or TRBV12-4 with TRBJ2-1; D may match TRBD1 or TRBD2 (6 bases each). This CDR3 is built from 12 residues. Trimming removed 7 bases from V and 4 bases from J, with 8 bases in between.

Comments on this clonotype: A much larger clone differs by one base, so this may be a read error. CDR3 sequence (DNA): TGTGTCAGCAGCCTCGGACAGGGACCGGGTAGCCAGCCCCAGCATTTT. It translates to CVSSLGQGPGSQPQHF. This chain joins TRBV4-2 and TRBJ1-5, with TRBD1 matching 8 bases. Germline lookup yields CDR1 LGHNA and CDR2 YNFKEQ. This CDR3 has 16 amino acids.

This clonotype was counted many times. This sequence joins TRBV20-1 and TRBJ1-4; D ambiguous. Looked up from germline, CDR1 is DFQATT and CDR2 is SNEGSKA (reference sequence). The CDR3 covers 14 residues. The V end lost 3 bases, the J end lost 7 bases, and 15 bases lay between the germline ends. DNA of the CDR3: TGCAGTGCTAGGGGTGGTTTGCCGTCTGAAAAACTGTTTTTT. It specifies CSARGGLPSEKLFF.

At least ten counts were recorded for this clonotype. The CDR3 nucleotides read TGCGCCAGCAGCCAAGATTCGGGGGCTAGCGGGAGTACTGAGCAGTTCTTC. Its translation: CASSQDSGASGSTEQFF. The V and J genes are TRBV4-1 and TRBJ2-1; 10 bases line up with TRBD2. V was clipped by 0 bases and J by 9 bases; unmatched bases: 11. Per the germline V gene, CDR1 is MGHRA and CDR2 is YSYEKL. The CDR3 runs 17 residues.

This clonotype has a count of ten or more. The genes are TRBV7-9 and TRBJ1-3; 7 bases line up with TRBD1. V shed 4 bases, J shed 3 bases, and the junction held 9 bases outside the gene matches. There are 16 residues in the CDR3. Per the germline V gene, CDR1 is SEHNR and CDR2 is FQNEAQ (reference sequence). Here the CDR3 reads CASSSHPGGSGNTIYF. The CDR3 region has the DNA TGTGCCAGCAGCTCTCATCCAGGGGGAAGTGGAAACACCATATATTTT. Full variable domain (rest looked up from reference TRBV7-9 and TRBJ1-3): DTGVSQNPRHKITKRGQNVTFRCDPISEHNRLYWYRQTLGQGPEFLTYFQNEAQLEKSRLLSDRFSAERPKGSFSTLEIQRTEQGDSAMYLCASSSHPGGSGNTIYFGEGSWLTVV.

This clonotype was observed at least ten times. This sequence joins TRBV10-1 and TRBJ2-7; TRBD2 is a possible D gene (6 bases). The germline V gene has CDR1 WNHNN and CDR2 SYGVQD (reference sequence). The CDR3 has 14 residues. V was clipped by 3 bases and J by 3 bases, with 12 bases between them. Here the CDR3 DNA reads TGCGCCAGCAGTGATGCGGGATCCCTCTACGAGCAGTACTTC. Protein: CASSDAGSLYEQYF.

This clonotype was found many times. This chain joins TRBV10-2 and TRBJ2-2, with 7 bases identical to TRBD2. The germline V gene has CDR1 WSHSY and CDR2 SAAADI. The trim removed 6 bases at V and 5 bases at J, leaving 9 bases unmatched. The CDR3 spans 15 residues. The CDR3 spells CASSDSGRVTGELFF. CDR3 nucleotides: TGCGCCAGCAGCGATAGCGGGCGGGTTACCGGGGAGCTGTTTTTT.

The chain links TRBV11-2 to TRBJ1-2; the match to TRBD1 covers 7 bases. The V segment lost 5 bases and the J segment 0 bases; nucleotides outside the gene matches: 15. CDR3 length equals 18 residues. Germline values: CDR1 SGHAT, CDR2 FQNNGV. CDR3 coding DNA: TGTGCCAGCAGCCCTAGTGGGACAGCGATATCATCTAACTATGGCTACACCTTC. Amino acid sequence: CASSPSGTAISSNYGYTF.

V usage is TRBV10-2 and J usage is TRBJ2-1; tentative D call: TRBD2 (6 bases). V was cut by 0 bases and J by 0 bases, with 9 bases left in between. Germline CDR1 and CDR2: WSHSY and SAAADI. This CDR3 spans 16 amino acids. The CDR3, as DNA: TGCGCCAGCAGTGAGTCTGGGGGGAGCTCCTACAATGAGCAGTTCTTC. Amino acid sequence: CASSESGGSSYNEQFF.

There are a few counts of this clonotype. CDR3 nucleotide sequence: TGTGCCAGCAGTTTCCTGGGGCTCCGGAGCTCCTACAATGAGCAGTTCTTC. This translates into CASSFLGLRSSYNEQFF. The chain couples TRBV28 to TRBJ2-1; weak D call: TRBD1 (5 bases). There are 17 residues in the CDR3. V was shortened by 3 bases and J by 0 bases, with 15 bases between the two germline ends. The germline CDR1 and CDR2 sequences are MDHEN and SYDVKM.

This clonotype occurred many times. The CDR3 DNA reads TGTGCCAGCAGTTTACGACTAGCGGGTTTTAGCTCCTACAATGAGCAGTTCTTC. Protein product: CASSLRLAGFSSYNEQFF. The chain employs TRBV27 and TRBJ2-1; TRBD2 aligns across 10 bases. Germline values: CDR1 MNHEY, CDR2 SMNVEV (reference sequence). CDR3 size: 18 residues. The trim removed 2 bases at V and 0 bases at J, leaving 7 bases unmatched.

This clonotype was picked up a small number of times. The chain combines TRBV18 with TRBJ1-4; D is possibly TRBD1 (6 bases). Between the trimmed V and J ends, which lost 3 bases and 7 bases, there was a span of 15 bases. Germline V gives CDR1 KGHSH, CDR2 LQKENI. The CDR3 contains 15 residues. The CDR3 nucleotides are TGTGCCAGCTCACCCATGTCGGGGGCAGGTGAAAAACTGTTTTTT. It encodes CASSPMSGAGEKLFF.

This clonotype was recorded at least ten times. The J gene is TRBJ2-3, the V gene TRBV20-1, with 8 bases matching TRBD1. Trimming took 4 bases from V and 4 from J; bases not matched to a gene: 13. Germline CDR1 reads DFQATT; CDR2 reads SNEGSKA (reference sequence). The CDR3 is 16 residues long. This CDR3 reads CSATRTGRMSADTQYF. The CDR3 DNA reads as TGCAGTGCTACGCGGACAGGGAGGATGTCGGCAGATACGCAGTATTTT.

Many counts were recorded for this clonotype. This chain's CDR3 is CASSPQRGLGEKLFF. DNA for the CDR3: TGTGCCAGCAGTCCACAAAGGGGGCTGGGTGAAAAACTGTTTTTT. The chain has TRBV28 and TRBJ1-4; 7 nucleotides align to TRBD1. Germline-derived CDR1 and CDR2 are MDHEN and SYDVKM. V dropped 5 bases and J dropped 7; count of bases not matched to a gene: 10. The CDR3 has 15 amino acids.

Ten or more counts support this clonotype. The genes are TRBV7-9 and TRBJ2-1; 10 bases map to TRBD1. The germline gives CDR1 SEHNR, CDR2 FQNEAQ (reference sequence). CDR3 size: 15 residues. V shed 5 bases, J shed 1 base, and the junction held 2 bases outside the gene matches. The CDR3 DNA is TGTGCCAGCAGCCGGACAGGGGGATCCTACAATGAGCAGTTCTTC. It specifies CASSRTGGSYNEQFF.

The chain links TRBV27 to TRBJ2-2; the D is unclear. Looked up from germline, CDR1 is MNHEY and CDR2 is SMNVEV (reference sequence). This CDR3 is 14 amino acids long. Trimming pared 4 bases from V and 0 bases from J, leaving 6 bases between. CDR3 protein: CASSSRSNTGELFF. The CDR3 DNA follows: TGTGCCAGCAGTTCCCGATCGAACACCGGGGAGCTGTTTTTT.

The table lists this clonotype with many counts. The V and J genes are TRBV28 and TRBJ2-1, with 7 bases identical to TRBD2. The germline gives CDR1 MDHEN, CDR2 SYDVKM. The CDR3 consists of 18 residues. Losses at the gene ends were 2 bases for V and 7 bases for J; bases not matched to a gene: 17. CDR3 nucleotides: TGTGCCAGCAGTTTAACTAGCGTTGTGTCCCATATTTTAAATGAGCAGTTCTTC. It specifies CASSLTSVVSHILNEQFF.

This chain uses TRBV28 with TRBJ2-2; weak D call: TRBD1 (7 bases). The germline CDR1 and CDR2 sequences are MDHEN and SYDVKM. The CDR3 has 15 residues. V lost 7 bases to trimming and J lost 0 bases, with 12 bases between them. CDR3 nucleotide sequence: TGTGCCAGCACTTCAGGGGGGACGAACACCGGGGAGCTGTTTTTT. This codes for CASTSGGTNTGELFF. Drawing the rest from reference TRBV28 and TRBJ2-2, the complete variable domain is DVKVTQSSRYLVKRTGEKVFLECVQDMDHENMFWYRQDPGLGLRLIYFSYDVKMKEKGDIPEGYSVSREKKERFSLILESASTNQTSMYLCASTSGGTNTGELFFGEGSRLTVL.

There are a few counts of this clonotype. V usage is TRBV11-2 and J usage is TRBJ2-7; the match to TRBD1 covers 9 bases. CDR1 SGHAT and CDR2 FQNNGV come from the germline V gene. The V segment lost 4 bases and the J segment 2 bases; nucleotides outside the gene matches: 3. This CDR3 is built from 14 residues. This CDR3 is CASSYGTGTYEQYF. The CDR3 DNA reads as TGTGCCAGCAGCTACGGGACAGGGACCTACGAGCAGTACTTC.

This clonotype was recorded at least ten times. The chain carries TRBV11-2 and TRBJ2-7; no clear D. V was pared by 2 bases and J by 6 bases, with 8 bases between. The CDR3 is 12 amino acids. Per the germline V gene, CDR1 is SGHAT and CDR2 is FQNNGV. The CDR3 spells CASSLHRVEQYF. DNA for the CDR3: TGTGCCAGCAGCTTACACCGCGTCGAGCAGTACTTC.

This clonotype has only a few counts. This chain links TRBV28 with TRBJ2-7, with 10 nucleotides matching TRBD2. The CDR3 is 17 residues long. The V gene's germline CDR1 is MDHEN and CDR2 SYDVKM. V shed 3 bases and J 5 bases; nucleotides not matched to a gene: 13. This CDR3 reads CASSFLAGVEYVDEQYF. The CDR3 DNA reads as TGTGCCAGCAGTTTCCTAGCGGGAGTGGAGTATGTAGACGAGCAGTACTTC.

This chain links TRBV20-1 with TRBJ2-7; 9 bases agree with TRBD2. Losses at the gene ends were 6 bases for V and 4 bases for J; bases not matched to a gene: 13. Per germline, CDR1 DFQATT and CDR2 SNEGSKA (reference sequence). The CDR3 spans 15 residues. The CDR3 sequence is CSAPGWLAGRYEQYF. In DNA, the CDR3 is TGCAGTGCACCTGGGTGGCTAGCGGGGAGATACGAGCAGTACTTC.

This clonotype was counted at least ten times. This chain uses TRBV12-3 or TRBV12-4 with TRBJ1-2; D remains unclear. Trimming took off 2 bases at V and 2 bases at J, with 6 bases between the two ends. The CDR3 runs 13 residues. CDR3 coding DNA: TGTGCCAGCAGTTTACAGGTGAACTATGGCTACACCTTC. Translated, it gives CASSLQVNYGYTF.

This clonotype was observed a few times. The CDR3 coding sequence is TGCAGTGCTAGCTCAAACTCTGGGGCCAACGTCCTGACTTTC. Amino acid sequence: CSASSNSGANVLTF. This chain connects TRBV20-1 to TRBJ2-6, with D unresolved. V lost 3 bases and J 0 bases, leaving 6 bases between the germline ends. CDR1 and CDR2 from the germline V gene are DFQATT and SNEGSKA (reference sequence). The CDR3 spans 14 residues.

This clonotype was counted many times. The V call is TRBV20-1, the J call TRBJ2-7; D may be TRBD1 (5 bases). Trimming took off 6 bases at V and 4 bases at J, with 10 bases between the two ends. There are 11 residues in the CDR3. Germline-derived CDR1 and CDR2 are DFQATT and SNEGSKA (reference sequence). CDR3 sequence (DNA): TGCAGTGCGGGAACAGGTTACGAGCAGTACTTC. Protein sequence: CSAGTGYEQYF.

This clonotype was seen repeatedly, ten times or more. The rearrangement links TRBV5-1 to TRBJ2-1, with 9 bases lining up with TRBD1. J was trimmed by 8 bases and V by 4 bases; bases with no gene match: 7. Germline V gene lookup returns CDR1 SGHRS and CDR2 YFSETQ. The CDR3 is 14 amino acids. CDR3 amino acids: CASSPRDRVDEQFF. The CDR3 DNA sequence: TGCGCCAGCAGCCCCCGGGACAGGGTCGATGAGCAGTTCTTC.

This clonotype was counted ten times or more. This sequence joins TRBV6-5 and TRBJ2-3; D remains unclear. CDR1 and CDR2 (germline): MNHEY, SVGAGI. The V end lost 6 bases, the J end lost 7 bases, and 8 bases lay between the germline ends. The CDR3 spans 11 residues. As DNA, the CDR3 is TGTGCCAGCAGATTGCGGAATACGCAGTATTTT. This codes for CASRLRNTQYF.

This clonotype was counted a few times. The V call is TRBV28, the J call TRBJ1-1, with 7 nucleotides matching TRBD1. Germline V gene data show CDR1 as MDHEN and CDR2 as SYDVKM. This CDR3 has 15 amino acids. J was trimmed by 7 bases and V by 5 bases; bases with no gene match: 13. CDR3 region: CASSRTGARGFEAFF. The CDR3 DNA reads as TGTGCCAGCAGTCGGACAGGAGCTCGGGGATTTGAAGCTTTCTTT.

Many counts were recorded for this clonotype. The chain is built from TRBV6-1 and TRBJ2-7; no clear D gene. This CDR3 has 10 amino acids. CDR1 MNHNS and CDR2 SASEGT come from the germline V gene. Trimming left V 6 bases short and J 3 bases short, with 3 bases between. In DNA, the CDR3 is TGTGCCAGCAGAAGCTACGAGCAGTACTTC. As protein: CASRSYEQYF.